Given below is one TCR beta chain in context. The target antigen is unknown. This CDR3 is 13 amino acids long. V was clipped by 1 base and J by 4 bases, with 7 bases between them. Looked up from germline, CDR1 is LGHNT and CDR2 is FRNRAP. For TCRbeta, the library was prepared with unique molecular identifiers. Each CDR3 protein is one row after TCRdb ran MiXCR on the PCR reads. The data contain about 900,000 distinct CDR3 sequences, roughly 31% of them seen just once; the ten biggest clones take up about 28%. The data derive from a study of T-cell reconstitution after alpha-beta-depleted transplantation in children. Overall study results and limits: Diversity and T-cell counts at one year after transplant derived mostly from new T cells. Reportedly, roughly two months post-transplant, alpha-beta T cells arose from several hundred expanded graft clones.

This sequence was found in a boy younger than two who had a stem cell transplant for SCID, so the T cells may come from the graft donor. The sequencing used PBMCs, mostly from graft donor cells, collected 360 days after TCRalphabeta/CD19-depleted stem cell transplant. The chain uses TRBV12-5 and TRBJ1-2; D not certain. CDR3 sequence reads: CASGLDILYGYTF. Written as DNA, the CDR3 is TGTGCTAGTGGTTTGGACATACTCTATGGCTACACCTTC.